This record covers a single TCR beta chain. A 5'RACE reaction primed in the constant segment made cDNA libraries of TCR alpha and TCR beta, and these carried sample barcodes and UMIs. MiXCR was run by TCRdb on the 5' RACE reads, yielding one entry per CDR3 protein. The table shows 450,000 or so distinct CDR3 sequences, with 25% occurring only once. V was pared by 3 bases and J by 5 bases, with 8 bases between. The CDR3 totals 12 residues. Germline CDR1 is DFQATT and CDR2 is SNEGSKA (reference sequence). These data belong to a study of T-cell memory formation after mild COVID-19. Study at large: Across donors, TCR clusters were largely donor specific.

This clonotype was sampled from an adult woman who had mild COVID-19 (a few samples of this study predate the infection). Cell type and time point are not known. Input material: PBMCs or a T cell subset sorted from them (not recorded which). This chain joins TRBV20-1 and TRBJ1-5; D is unclear. Written as DNA, the CDR3 is TGCAGTGCTAGTAGGGCGGATCAGCCCCAGCATTTT. This codes for CSASRADQPQHF.